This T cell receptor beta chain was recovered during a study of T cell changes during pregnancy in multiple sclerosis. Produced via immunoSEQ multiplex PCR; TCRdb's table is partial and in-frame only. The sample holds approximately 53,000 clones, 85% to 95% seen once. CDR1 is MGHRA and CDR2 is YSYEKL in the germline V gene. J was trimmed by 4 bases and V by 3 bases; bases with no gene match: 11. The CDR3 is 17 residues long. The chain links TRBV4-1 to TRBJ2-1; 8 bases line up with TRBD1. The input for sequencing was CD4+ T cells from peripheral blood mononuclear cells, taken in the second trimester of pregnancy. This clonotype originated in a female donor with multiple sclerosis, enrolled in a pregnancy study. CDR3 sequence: CASSHRTGTGGYNEQFF. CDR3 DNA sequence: TGCGCCAGCAGCCACCGGACCGGGACAGGAGGATACAATGAGCAGTTCTTC.